These T cell receptor beta chains were read from a single sample in a study of T cell changes during pregnancy in multiple sclerosis. The table came from immunoSEQ multiplex PCR; TCRdb's copy has only in-frame clones and leaves some out. The profile shows almost 35,000 clones, around 90% of them singletons. The sample in question was peripheral blood, obtained in the second trimester of pregnancy. Receptors were obtained from a female donor in good health, enrolled as a control in a pregnancy study. CDR3s include the opening cysteine and the closing phenylalanine or tryptophan. D genes are given only for firm matches. Expanded clones get a size class; other rows say once, few or many, or leave the size out.

d_call,j_call,v_call,clone_size,cdr3_aa,cdr3_nt
NA,TRBJ1-4,TRBV6-1,few,CASSEHNEKLFF,TGTGCCAGCAGTGAACATAATGAAAAACTGTTTTTT
NA,TRBJ2-3,TRBV27,NA,CAIQPGGTDTQYF,TGTGCCATCCAGCCGGGGGGCACAGATACGCAGTATTTT
TRBD1,TRBJ1-6,TRBV7-8,NA,CASRTRDRGFSYNSPLHF,TGTGCCAGCAGAACCCGAGACAGGGGTTTTTCCTATAATTCACCCCTCCACTTT
TRBD1,TRBJ1-5,TRBV30,NA,CAWSVGQRNSNQPQHF,TGTGCCTGGAGTGTGGGACAGCGCAATAGCAATCAGCCCCAGCATTTT
NA,TRBJ2-3,TRBV21-1,once,CASSKVLAASGRRTGRDTQYF,TGTGCCAGCAGCAAAGTTCTGGCGGCTAGCGGGAGAAGGACTGGGCGGGATACGCAGTATTTT
TRBD2,TRBJ2-7,TRBV7-2,NA,CASSPTSGREEQYF,TGTGCCAGCAGCCCGACTAGCGGGAGGGAAGAGCAGTACTTC
TRBD2,TRBJ2-1,TRBV6-6,NA,CASTPRGLAGGYEQFF,TGTGCCAGCACCCCAAGGGGACTAGCGGGAGGGTATGAGCAGTTCTTC
NA,TRBJ2-5,TRBV7-2,NA,CASSPQETQYF,TGTGCCAGCAGCCCACAAGAGACCCAGTACTTC
NA,TRBJ2-2,TRBV19,NA,CASSPRTAPTGELFF,TGTGCCAGTAGTCCGAGGACAGCTCCCACCGGGGAGCTGTTTTTT
TRBD1,TRBJ2-2,TRBV25-1,NA,CASETGGNTGELFF,TGTGCCAGCGAAACAGGGGGGAACACCGGGGAGCTGTTTTTT
NA,TRBJ2-4,TRBV5-1,once,CASSLGGFLAKNIQYF,TGCGCCAGCAGCTTAGGAGGCTTCTTAGCCAAAAACATTCAGTACTTC
TRBD1,TRBJ1-4,TRBV5-1,NA,CASSRDRGGSANEKLFF,TGCGCCAGCAGCCGGGACAGGGGAGGGTCGGCTAATGAAAAACTGTTTTTT
TRBD1,TRBJ2-5,TRBV5-4,NA,CASRATGWETQYF,TGTGCCAGCAGGGCGACAGGGTGGGAGACCCAGTACTTC
TRBD1,TRBJ2-4,TRBV2,few,CASSEEVLTGHIQYF,TGTGCCAGCAGTGAAGAGGTTTTGACAGGGCACATTCAGTACTTC
NA,TRBJ1-1,TRBV6-1,NA,CASSSGARNTEAFF,TGTGCCAGCAGTTCAGGGGCCAGGAACACTGAAGCTTTCTTT
TRBD2,TRBJ2-3,TRBV6-5,NA,CASKLAGEADTQYF,TGTGCCAGCAAACTAGCGGGGGAGGCTGATACGCAGTATTTT
NA,TRBJ1-3,TRBV9,NA,CASSPQRVGYSGNTIYF,TGTGCCAGCAGCCCTCAGAGGGTCGGGTACTCTGGAAACACCATATATTTT
NA,TRBJ1-1,TRBV6-6,NA,CASRAGRGRTEAFF,TGTGCCAGCAGGGCCGGCAGGGGAAGGACTGAAGCTTTCTTT
NA,TRBJ2-6,TRBV28,NA,CASKTNGANVLTF,TGTGCCAGTAAGACAAATGGGGCCAACGTCCTGACTTTC
TRBD2,TRBJ2-5,TRBV7-9,NA,CASSLAGTSAGETQYF,TGTGCCAGCAGCTTAGCCGGGACTAGCGCCGGGGAGACCCAGTACTTC
TRBD1,TRBJ1-2,TRBV2,NA,CASSATGTGYTF,TGTGCCAGCAGTGCGACAGGGACGGGCTACACCTTC
NA,TRBJ1-4,TRBV7-2,NA,CASSLVGQGGEKLFF,TGTGCCAGCAGCTTAGTGGGACAAGGGGGTGAAAAACTGTTTTTT
TRBD2,TRBJ2-7,TRBV6-5,NA,CASRTSGTYEQYF,TGTGCCAGCAGGACTAGCGGAACCTACGAGCAGTACTTC
NA,TRBJ1-5,TRBV1,NA,CTSSQGSVEQTFEQPQHF,TGCACCAGCAGCCAAGGGTCGGTTGAACAGACCTTCGAACAGCCCCAGCATTTT
TRBD1,TRBJ1-2,TRBV5-6,NA,CASSLPGTVLDPYGYTF,TGTGCCAGCAGCTTGCCCGGGACAGTCCTAGATCCCTATGGCTACACCTTC
TRBD2,TRBJ2-3,TRBV6-6,NA,CASSRTSGRGADTQYF,TGTGCCAGCAGCCGGACTAGCGGGAGGGGGGCAGATACGCAGTATTTT
NA,TRBJ1-2,TRBV12-5,NA,CASGLVLRGGGGYTF,TGTGCTAGTGGTTTGGTACTCAGGGGTGGGGGCGGCTACACCTTC